The 8 T cell receptor beta chains presented below share a single source sample, sequenced in a study of T cells in localized non-small cell lung cancer. This table comes from immunoSEQ multiplex PCR, and its TCRdb copy is limited to in-frame clones, with some not included. The sample has approximately 30,000 clones, 88% seen once. This specimen consisted of peripheral blood mononuclear cells, obtained before any cancer treatment. All receptors come from a woman aged 35 to 69 with stage III lung adenocarcinoma.

About this clone: Within the sample, other DNA sequences also encode this same CDR3. The rearrangement links TRBV5-6 to TRBJ2-1; 9 positions match TRBD1. V lost 4 bases to trimming and J lost 2 bases; unmatched junction nucleotides: 1. The CDR3 contains 14 residues. CDR1 and CDR2 (germline): SGHDT, YYEEEE. In DNA form, the CDR3 reads TGTGCCAGCAGCCGGGACAGGGCCTACAATGAGCAGTTCTTC. It is translated as CASSRDRAYNEQFF.

The chain employs TRBV6-6 and TRBJ2-7; 9 bases agree with TRBD1. Trimming cost V 8 bases and J 5 bases; bases outside gene matches: 7. In germline, CDR1 is MNHNY, CDR2 SVGAGI (reference sequence). The CDR3 spans 13 residues. CDR3 in amino acids: CASSRGTGNEQYF. The CDR3 DNA sequence: TGTGCCAGCTCCCGGGGGACAGGGAACGAGCAGTACTTC.

The chain recombines TRBV6-1 with TRBJ1-5; no firm D call. V was cut by 2 bases and J by 7 bases, with 18 bases left in between. This CDR3 is 16 amino acids long. The germline CDR1 and CDR2 sequences are MNHNS and SASEGT. The CDR3 DNA reads TGTGCCAGCAGTGAAAACGTCTTTGGAGGTCGGCAGCCCCAGCATTTT. Protein sequence: CASSENVFGGRQPQHF.

CDR3 nucleotide sequence: TGTGCCAGCAGCTTGTACGGGAACACTGAAGCTTTCTTT. It encodes CASSLYGNTEAFF. This rearrangement joins TRBV7-3 to TRBJ1-1; D unclear. The ends were cut back, 3 bases at V and 1 base at J, with 6 bases in the middle. Germline V gives CDR1 SGHTA, CDR2 FQGTGA. CDR3 length equals 13 residues.

In this sample, this clone turned up once. J is TRBJ2-5 and V is TRBV5-6; the match to TRBD2 covers 14 bases. This CDR3 comprises 16 residues. J lost 1 base, V lost 4 bases, and 3 bases had no gene match. CDR1 and CDR2 (germline): SGHDT, YYEEEE. The CDR3 DNA sequence: TGTGCCAGCAGCCCGGGACTAGCGGGGGTCCAAGAGACCCAGTACTTC. Its protein is CASSPGLAGVQETQYF.

The rearrangement uses TRBV10-2 and TRBJ1-2; D gene unclear. Germline CDR1 and CDR2: WSHSY and SAAADI. There are 13 residues in the CDR3. V shed 4 bases and J shed 1 base, with 7 bases lying between them. The CDR3 DNA reads TGCGCCAGCAGTGCAGTGCTTAACTATGGCTACACCTTC. Its translation: CASSAVLNYGYTF.

This chain links TRBV11-1 with TRBJ2-3, with D perhaps TRBD1 (6 bases). Trimming left V 2 bases short and J 0 bases short, with 18 bases between. Germline values: CDR1 SGHAT, CDR2 FQDESV (reference sequence). The CDR3 length is 18 residues. CDR3 sequence: CASSLTGRPELSTDTQYF. DNA of the CDR3: TGTGCCAGCAGCTTAACAGGGCGGCCCGAACTTAGCACAGATACGCAGTATTTT.

This rearrangement joins TRBV10-3 to TRBJ2-7, with TRBD2 identical over 10 bases. The CDR3 length is 14 residues. After removal of 4 bases from V and 0 bases from J, the junction contained 0 bases not matched to a gene. Germline V lookup: CDR1 ENHRY, CDR2 SYGVKD. CDR3: CAISGTSGSYEQYF. The CDR3 DNA reads TGTGCCATCAGTGGGACTAGCGGCTCCTACGAGCAGTACTTC.